The table lists the clone carrying this T cell receptor beta chain with a count of one. These data originate in a study of T cell responses to AZD1222 COVID-19 vaccine. Across the whole study: Analyses pooled second doses at about 4 or about 12 weeks.

This CDR3 has 14 amino acids. CDR1 and CDR2 (germline): LGHDT, YNNKEL (reference sequence). J lost 0 bases, V lost 4 bases, and 1 base had no gene match. Clones were sequenced by immunoSEQ multiplex PCR, and TCRdb holds only the in-frame ones, with some missing. The profile shows approximately 180,000 clones, over 80% of them singletons. The clonotype originates from an adult in good health. The rearrangement links TRBV3-1 (or the pseudogene TRBV3-2) to TRBJ2-3, with TRBD1 matching over 7 bases. The sample consisted of peripheral blood, taken on day 0 of AZD1222 vaccination. The CDR3 sequence: CASSRRGSTDTQYF. The CDR3 DNA sequence: TGTGCCAGCAGCCGCAGGGGGAGCACAGATACGCAGTATTTT.